This passage covers 2 T cell receptor beta chains from one sample sequenced in a study of blood T cells in healthy people across ages (dated by TCRdb to the mid-2010s). The library was produced with 5' RACE. Sequencing was performed on an Illumina HiSeq 2500. The second PCR ran for about 6 to 12 cycles and used a J-beta primer mix along with a sample-barcoded 5' primer. The public reads were quality trimmed at Q25 with fastp and then assembled into clones with MiXCR by TCRdb, keeping productive beta chains. Identical CDR3 proteins give one entry, which carries the most common genes and DNA. Here the sample has roughly 1.6 million distinct CDR3 sequences; approximately 32% occur a single time. Roughly 10% of the sample belongs to the ten largest clones. Sequencing used blood. These receptor sequences come from a woman in her thirties in good health.

This clonotype has more than one count but fewer than ten. This chain joins TRBV12-3 or TRBV12-4 and TRBJ2-7, with a possible D match to TRBD2 (5 bases). V dropped 3 bases and J dropped 1 base, with 13 bases sitting between them. This CDR3 is built from 15 residues. This CDR3 is CASSLSLALSYEQYF. CDR3 DNA sequence: TGTGCCAGCAGTTTGTCCCTAGCTTTGTCCTACGAGCAGTACTTC.

This clonotype was seen a handful of times. The rearrangement joins TRBV4-2 to TRBJ2-7; 9 bases fit TRBD1. Looked up from germline, CDR1 is LGHNA and CDR2 is YNFKEQ. This CDR3 has 16 amino acids. V lost 3 bases, J lost 5 bases, and 11 bases stayed unmatched. The DNA of the CDR3 is TGTGCCAGCAGCCAGGCCGGACAGGGGAATTTCCACGAGCAGTACTTC. Translating gives CASSQAGQGNFHEQYF.